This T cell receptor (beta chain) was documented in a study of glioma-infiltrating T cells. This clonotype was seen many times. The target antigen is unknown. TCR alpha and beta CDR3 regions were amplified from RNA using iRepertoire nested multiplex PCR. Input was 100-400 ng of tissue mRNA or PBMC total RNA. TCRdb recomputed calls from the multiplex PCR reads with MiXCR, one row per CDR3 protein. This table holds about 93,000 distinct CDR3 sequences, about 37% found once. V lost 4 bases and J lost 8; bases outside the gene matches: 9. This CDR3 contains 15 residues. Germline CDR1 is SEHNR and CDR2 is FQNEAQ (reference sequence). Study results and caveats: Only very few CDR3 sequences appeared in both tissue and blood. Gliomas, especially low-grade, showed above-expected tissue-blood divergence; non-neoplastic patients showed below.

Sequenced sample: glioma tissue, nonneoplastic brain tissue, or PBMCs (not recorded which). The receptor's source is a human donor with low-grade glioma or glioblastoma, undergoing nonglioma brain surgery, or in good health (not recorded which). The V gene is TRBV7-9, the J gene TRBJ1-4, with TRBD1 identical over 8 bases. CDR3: CASSSRGRSDEKLFF. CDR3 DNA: TGTGCCAGCAGCTCCAGGGGGCGGAGTGACGAAAAACTGTTTTTT.